Given below is one TCR beta chain in context. The source of the sample is a study of blood T cells in healthy people across ages. Through a sample-barcoded 5' primer and a J-beta primer mix, a second PCR was run for roughly 6 to 12 cycles. Every cDNA molecule bore a tag from a template-switch adaptor containing 12 random nucleotides. Using its own MiXCR run on the 5' RACE reads, TCRdb lists one record per CDR3 protein. This sample has roughly 800,000 distinct CDR3 sequences; 35% to 40% occur once, and the top ten carry 13%. The CDR3 sequence is 16 residues long. Trimming pared 2 bases from V and 8 bases from J, leaving 23 bases between. The germline gives CDR1 DFQATT, CDR2 SNEGSKA (reference sequence).

The receptor's source is a man younger than 30 in good health. The chain carries TRBV20-1 and TRBJ2-3, with a tentative D call TRBD2 (5 bases). Sequencing was carried out using blood. CDR3 sequence (DNA): TGCAGTGCTAGACGCATAACTAGTTTAGTCTCACCTACGCAGTATTTT. Translated: CSARRITSLVSPTQYF.